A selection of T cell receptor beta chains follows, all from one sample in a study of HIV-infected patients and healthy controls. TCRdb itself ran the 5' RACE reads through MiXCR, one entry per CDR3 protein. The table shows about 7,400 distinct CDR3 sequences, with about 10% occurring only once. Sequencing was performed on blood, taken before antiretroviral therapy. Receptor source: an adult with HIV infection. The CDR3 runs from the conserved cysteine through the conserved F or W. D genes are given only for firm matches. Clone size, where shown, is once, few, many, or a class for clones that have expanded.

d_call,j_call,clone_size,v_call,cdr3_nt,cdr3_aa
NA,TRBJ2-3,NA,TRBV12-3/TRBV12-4,TGTGCCAGCAGTTTACTGAGCACAGATACGCAGTATTTT,CASSLLSTDTQYF
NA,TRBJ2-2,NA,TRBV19,TGTGCCAGTAGTATAGAATGGAACACCGGGGAGCTGTTTTTT,CASSIEWNTGELFF
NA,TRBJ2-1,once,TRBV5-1,TGCGCCAGCAACCGAGATTTCTTC,CASNRDFF
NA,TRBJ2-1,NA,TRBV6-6,TGTGCCAGCAGTTCGGCGTCCTACAATGAGCAGTTCTTC,CASSSASYNEQFF
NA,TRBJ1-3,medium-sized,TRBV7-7,TGTGCTAGCAGCCCTGGACCAGCGGAGGACACCATATATTTT,CASSPGPAEDTIYF
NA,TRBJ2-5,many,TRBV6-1,TGTGCCAGCAGTGAAGGTGGAGGTCCAGAGACCCAGTACTTC,CASSEGGGPETQYF
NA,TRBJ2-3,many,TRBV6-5,TGTGCCAGCAGCACCGGGGATCGTCCAGATACGCAGTATTTT,CASSTGDRPDTQYF
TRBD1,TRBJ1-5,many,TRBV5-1,TGCGCCAGCAGCTTATCAGGACAGGGGGGTCAGCCCCAGCATTTT,CASSLSGQGGQPQHF
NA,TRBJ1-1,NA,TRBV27,TGTGCCAGCAGTTTTGGGGTGGGGACTGAAGCTTTCTTT,CASSFGVGTEAFF
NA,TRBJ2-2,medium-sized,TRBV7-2,TGTGCCAGCAGCCTCTTACTCACCGGGGAGCTGTTTTTT,CASSLLLTGELFF
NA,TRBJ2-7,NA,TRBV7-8,TGTGCCAGTAGCCCCGCCCAGGGAGGCGAGAAGTACTTC,CASSPAQGGEKYF
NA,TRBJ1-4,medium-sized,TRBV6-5,TGTGCCAGTAGTTCCTCCGTCGGAAAACTGTTTTTT,CASSSSVGKLFF
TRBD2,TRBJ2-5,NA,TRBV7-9,TGTGCAAGCGCCGGGACTAGCGGAGACAAGACCCAGTACTTC,CASAGTSGDKTQYF
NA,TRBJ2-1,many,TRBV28,TGTGCCAGCAGTGGTACGGCTACGAGCTCCTACAATGAGCAGTTCTTC,CASSGTATSSYNEQFF
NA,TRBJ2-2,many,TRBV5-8,TGTGCCAGCAGCTTGTTGAGGGACACCGGGGAGCTGTTTTTT,CASSLLRDTGELFF
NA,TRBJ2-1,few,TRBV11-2,TGTGCCAGCAGCTTAGAATCTTACAGGCCCGGCAAGAATGAGCAGTTCTTC,CASSLESYRPGKNEQFF
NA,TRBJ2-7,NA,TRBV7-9,TGTGCCAGCAGCTTTGGAGGGGGGGGCCTTTCCTACGAGCAGTACTTC,CASSFGGGGLSYEQYF
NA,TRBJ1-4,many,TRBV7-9,TGTGCCAGCAGCTCTCTACGGGGCCGGGGTGCAACTAATGAAAAACTGTTTTTT,CASSSLRGRGATNEKLFF
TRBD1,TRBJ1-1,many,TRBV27,TGTGCCAGCAGCTGGACAGGGATAAACACTGAAGCTTTCTTT,CASSWTGINTEAFF
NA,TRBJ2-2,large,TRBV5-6,TGTGCCAGCAGCTCAGGGACGGGAGACACCGGGGAGCTGTTTTTT,CASSSGTGDTGELFF
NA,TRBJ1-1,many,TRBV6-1,TGTGCCAGCAGTGAATTTTTTGGGGGTAACGCTTTCTTT,CASSEFFGGNAFF
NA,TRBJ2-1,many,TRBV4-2,TGTGCCAGCAGCCAAGATCTTAGACTTAGGGGTGAGCAGTTCTTC,CASSQDLRLRGEQFF
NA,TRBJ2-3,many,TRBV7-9,TGTGCCAGCAGCTCCCAGGGGGATACGCAGTATTTT,CASSSQGDTQYF
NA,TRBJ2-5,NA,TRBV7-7,TGTGCTAGCAGCACCACGGGACAAGGAGAGACCCAGTACTTC,CASSTTGQGETQYF
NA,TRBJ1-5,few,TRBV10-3,TGTGCCATCAGTGAGGAGGGGTTCGGCAATCAGCCCCAGCATTTT,CAISEEGFGNQPQHF
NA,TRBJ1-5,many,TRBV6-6,TGTGCCAGCAGTTACGAGGACAATCAGCCCCAGCATTTT,CASSYEDNQPQHF
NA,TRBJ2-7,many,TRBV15,TGTGCCACCAGCAGGGGTGCCGGGACAAATACCTACGAGCAGTACTTC,CATSRGAGTNTYEQYF
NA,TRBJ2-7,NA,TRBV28,TGTGCCAGCAGTCAAACCCTGGAGGGTCTCGAGCAGTACTTC,CASSQTLEGLEQYF
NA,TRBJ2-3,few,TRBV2,TGTGCCAGCAGTGAAGGGACAGCTAGCACAGATACGCAGTATTTT,CASSEGTASTDTQYF
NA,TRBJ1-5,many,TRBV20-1,TGCAGTGCGTCAGGGGATTGGGGCAATCAGCCCCAGCATTTT,CSASGDWGNQPQHF
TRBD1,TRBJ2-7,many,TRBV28,TGTGCCAGCAGTTCGTTACAGGGGGCGGGTAACGAGCAGTACTTC,CASSSLQGAGNEQYF
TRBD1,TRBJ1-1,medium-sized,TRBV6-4,TGTGCCAGCAGAAACGGACAGGAGAACACTGAAGCTTTCTTT,CASRNGQENTEAFF
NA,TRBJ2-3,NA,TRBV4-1,TGCGCCAGCAGCCTTCTCGGTTCCCTTTTAACGCAGTATTTT,CASSLLGSLLTQYF
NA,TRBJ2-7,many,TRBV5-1,TGCCCCAGCAGCTGGAGGGACAGAACCTCCTACGAGCAGTACTTC,CPSSWRDRTSYEQYF
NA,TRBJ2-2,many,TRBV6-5,TGTGCCAGCAGTTACGCCGGACAGCACATCAACACCGGGGAGCTGTTTTTT,CASSYAGQHINTGELFF
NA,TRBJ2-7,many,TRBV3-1,TGTGCCAGCAGCCAAACCACAGGTTACGAGCAGTACTTC,CASSQTTGYEQYF
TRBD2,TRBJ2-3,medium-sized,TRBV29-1,TGCAGCGTTCAACTAGCGGCCACAGATACGCAGTATTTT,CSVQLAATDTQYF
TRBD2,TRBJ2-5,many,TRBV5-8,TGTGCCAGCAGCCCGGGACTATTTCAAGAGACCCAGTACTTC,CASSPGLFQETQYF
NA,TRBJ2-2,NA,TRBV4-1,TGCGCCAGCAGCCAAGATTGGCTAGGGACCGGGGAGCTGTTTTTT,CASSQDWLGTGELFF
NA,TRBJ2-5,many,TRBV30,TGTGCCTGGAGTGTACCGGGCTCGGAGACCCAGTACTTC,CAWSVPGSETQYF